This TCR beta chain is drawn from a study of cytomegalovirus exposure and HLA in healthy donors. Study overall: A later analysis reported the same platform for the roughly 110 validation repertoires and the 650 to 750 first-cohort repertoires. Findings and caveats of the study: Using the classifier, cytomegalovirus status was reportedly diagnosed with high specificity and sensitivity. TCR beta chains numbering some 150 were designated cytomegalovirus-associated.

Sequencing was performed with immunoSEQ multiplex PCR; in TCRdb, only in-frame clones are kept and a portion is missing. The table records 100,000 to 150,000 clones, 90% to 96% of them present only once. The CDR3 has 15 residues. Trimming cost V 0 bases and J 3 bases, with 12 bases left between them. The germline V gene has CDR1 SGHTA and CDR2 FQGNSA. With regard to this clone: The antigen is unknown.

Sequenced input: PBMCs. The origin of this receptor is a man aged 18 to 29 in good health and CMV-seronegative. The chain combines TRBV7-2 with TRBJ2-7; possibly TRBD1 for D (5 bases). CDR3 sequence reads: CASSLAAGQGYEQYF. DNA for the CDR3: TGTGCCAGCAGCTTAGCGGCAGGGCAGGGCTACGAGCAGTACTTC.